One sample yielded the 18 T cell receptor beta chains listed below, sequenced in a study of cytomegalovirus exposure and HLA in healthy donors. Assay used: immunoSEQ multiplex PCR; TCRdb lists only in-frame clones, some missing. The table has approximately 260,000 clones, around 88% seen once; the top ten hold around 1.3%. The sequencing input was PBMCs. These receptors all stem from a woman in her thirties in good health and CMV-seropositive.

The chain carries TRBV9 and TRBJ2-5; weak D call: TRBD2 (6 bases). Germline assignment: CDR1 SGDLS and CDR2 YYNGEE. CDR3 length: 15 residues. The V gene lost 4 bases and the J gene lost 3 bases, with 16 bases spanning the gap. The CDR3 region has the DNA TGTGCCAGCAGCCTCATTAGCGGAGGAAAAGAGACCCAGTACTTC. As protein: CASSLISGGKETQYF. Together with reference TRBV9 and TRBJ2-5, the CDR3 gives the full variable domain: DSGVTQTPKHLITATGQRVTLRCSPRSGDLSVYWYQQSLDQGLQFLIQYYNGEERAKGNILERFSAQQFPDLHSELNLSSLELGDSALYFCASSLISGGKETQYFGPGTRLLVL.

The rearrangement joins TRBV7-2 to TRBJ2-1, with TRBD2 matching over 10 bases. V was pared by 2 bases and J by 9 bases, with 7 bases of the junction left unmatched. The CDR3 totals 15 residues. CDR1 and CDR2 from the germline V gene are SGHTA and FQGNSA. The DNA for the CDR3 is TGTGCCAGCAGCTTATCACCTAGCGGGAGAGGTGAGCAGTTCTTC. Translating gives CASSLSPSGRGEQFF. Supplemented by reference TRBV7-2 and TRBJ2-1, the full variable domain reads GAGVSQSPSNKVTEKGKDVELRCDPISGHTALYWYRQSLGQGLEFLIYFQGNSAPDKSGLPSDRFSAERTGGSVSTLTIQRTQQEDSAVYLCASSLSPSGRGEQFFGPGTRLTVL.

The rearrangement links TRBV7-6 to TRBJ1-4, with TRBD1 identical over 7 bases. V lost 5 bases and J lost 1; bases outside the gene matches: 4. Germline lookup yields CDR1 SGHVS and CDR2 FNYEAQ. This CDR3 spans 15 amino acids. CDR3 DNA: TGTGCCAGCAGCCTACGGGACAGAACTAATGAAAAACTGTTTTTT. It yields the protein CASSLRDRTNEKLFF.

The chain employs TRBV19 and TRBJ2-1; 7 bases fit TRBD2. The CDR3 extends over 15 amino acids. Germline CDR1 LNHDA, CDR2 SQIVND (reference sequence). The V gene end was trimmed by 6 bases and the J gene end by 0 bases; junction bases not matched to a gene: 5. The CDR3 protein is CASRLGGSSYNEQFF. DNA of the CDR3: TGTGCCAGTAGACTCGGGGGGAGCTCCTACAATGAGCAGTTCTTC.

The rearrangement links TRBV5-1 to TRBJ1-1; D gene unclear. Germline V gives CDR1 SGHRS, CDR2 YFSETQ. This CDR3 has 14 residues. V lost 4 bases, J lost 0 bases, and 10 bases lay in between. Written as DNA, the CDR3 is TGCGCCAGCAGCCTATCATTCATGAACACTGAAGCTTTCTTT. Its protein is CASSLSFMNTEAFF.

The V gene is TRBV7-6, the J gene TRBJ2-6; unclear D gene. The V gene's germline CDR1 is SGHVS and CDR2 FNYEAQ. V dropped 4 bases and J dropped 1 base, with 2 bases sitting between them. This CDR3 spans 13 amino acids. The CDR3 here is CASSSSGANVLTF. The CDR3 nucleotides are TGTGCCAGCAGCTCTTCTGGGGCCAACGTCCTGACTTTC.

The chain is built from TRBV27 and TRBJ2-1; TRBD2 agrees at 9 bases. Trimming removed 1 base from V and 3 bases from J; junction bases left unmatched: 4. The CDR3 runs to 16 residues. The germline gives CDR1 MNHEY, CDR2 SMNVEV (reference sequence). CDR3 DNA: TGTGCCAGCAGTTTATATCCTAGCGGGATCTACAATGAGCAGTTCTTC. This translates into CASSLYPSGIYNEQFF.

Comments on this clone: Compared with germline, one end of the junction differs, possibly owing to a read error. V is TRBV5-1 and J is TRBJ2-7; 11 bases map to TRBD1. This CDR3 spans 15 amino acids. The germline V gene has CDR1 SGHRS and CDR2 YFSETQ. The CDR3 loop reads CASSPRTGGIYEQYF. CDR3 coding DNA: TGTGCCAGCAGCCCTCGGACAGGGGGCATCTACGAGCAGTACTTC. The full variable domain, its missing parts supplied by reference TRBV5-1 and TRBJ2-7, is KAGVTQTPRYLIKTRGQQVTLSCSPISGHRSVSWYQQTPGQGLQFLFEYFSETQRNKGNFPGRFSGRQFSNSRSEMNVSTLELGDSALYLCASSPRTGGIYEQYFGPGTRLTVT.

This chain links TRBV5-1 with TRBJ2-3; TRBD2 agrees at 10 bases. In germline, CDR1 is SGHRS, CDR2 YFSETQ. This CDR3 is built from 16 residues. The V segment lost 4 bases and the J segment 2 bases; nucleotides outside the gene matches: 7. CDR3: CASSPSGSPPTDTQYF. CDR3 nucleotide sequence: TGCGCCAGCAGCCCTAGCGGGAGCCCCCCCACAGATACGCAGTATTTT.

The gene calls are TRBV27 and TRBJ2-4; D gene ambiguous. Between the trimmed V and J ends, which lost 2 bases and 8 bases, there was a span of 10 bases. The V gene's germline CDR1 is MNHEY and CDR2 SMNVEV (reference sequence). CDR3 length equals 13 residues. The CDR3 loop is CASSLNSFDIQYF. The CDR3 DNA follows: TGTGCCAGCAGTTTAAATAGTTTTGACATTCAGTACTTC.

This sequence joins TRBV28 and TRBJ1-5, with a weak D call TRBD1 (5 bases). Germline V lookup: CDR1 MDHEN, CDR2 SYDVKM. Trimming took off 5 bases at V and 5 bases at J, with 10 bases between the two ends. CDR3 length: 13 amino acids. The CDR3 nucleotides are TGTGCCAGCAGTCGGGGGACTTATCAGCCCCAGCATTTT. Protein sequence: CASSRGTYQPQHF.

The rearrangement links TRBV19 to TRBJ1-2; 7 bases fit TRBD1. With 5 bases clipped from V and 5 bases from J, the junction kept 8 bases outside the gene matches. Germline V gene sequence: CDR1 LNHDA, CDR2 SQIVND (reference sequence). The CDR3 spans 14 residues. The CDR3 DNA reads TGTGCCAGTAGTGCCACCGGGACAGTTTATGGCTACACCTTC. Protein: CASSATGTVYGYTF.

This sequence joins TRBV15 and TRBJ2-7; D gene unclear. The germline gives CDR1 LNHNV, CDR2 YYDKDF (reference sequence). The CDR3 consists of 15 residues. Deletions cut 0 bases from V and 2 bases from J, with 11 bases between. In nucleotides, the CDR3 is TGTGCCACCAGCAGAGATCGTACGCACACCTACGAGCAGTACTTC. This codes for CATSRDRTHTYEQYF. Complete variable domain (other parts from reference TRBV15 and TRBJ2-7): DAMVIQNPRYQVTQFGKPVTLSCSQTLNHNVMYWYQQKSSQAPKLLFHYYDKDFNNEADTPDNFQSRRPNTSFCFLDIRSPGLGDTAMYLCATSRDRTHTYEQYFGPGTRLTVT.

The chain has TRBV5-6 and TRBJ2-5; TRBD1 matches at 7 bases. The CDR3 spans 16 residues. Germline V CDR1 and CDR2: SGHDT, YYEEEE. After removal of 0 bases from V and 1 base from J, the junction contained 6 bases not matched to a gene. DNA for the CDR3: TGTGCCAGCAGCTTGGCTAAATGGACAGGCCAAGAGACCCAGTACTTC. This sequence encodes CASSLAKWTGQETQYF.

This clone was counted a single time. J is TRBJ2-1 and V is TRBV4-2; D may be TRBD1 (5 bases). V lost 0 bases and J 4 bases, leaving 16 bases between the germline ends. The CDR3 loop spans 17 amino acids. Germline V gene lookup returns CDR1 LGHNA and CDR2 YNFKEQ. The CDR3 loop reads CASSQDLDTGLYNEQFF. The CDR3 DNA reads as TGTGCCAGCAGCCAAGATCTGGACACCGGTTTGTACAATGAGCAGTTCTTC.

The chain has TRBV2 and TRBJ2-2; perhaps TRBD2 as D (6 bases). V was cut by 5 bases and J by 2 bases, with 9 bases left in between. CDR3 length: 14 amino acids. Germline CDR1 reads SNHLY; CDR2 reads FYNNEI. The CDR3: CASSPDYNTGELFF. The DNA of the CDR3 is TGTGCCAGCAGTCCGGACTATAACACCGGGGAGCTGTTTTTT.

This clone occurred once. The chain is built from TRBV5-4 and TRBJ1-2, with 7 bases that match TRBD1. The J segment lost 2 bases and the V segment lost 4 bases, leaving 8 bases of the junction unmatched. Germline loops: CDR1 SGHNT, CDR2 YYREEE (reference sequence). The CDR3 spans 15 residues. In nucleotides, the CDR3 is TGTGCCAGCAGCCCCTACAGGGGTGGGAACTATGGCTACACCTTC. Its protein product is CASSPYRGGNYGYTF.

The chain joins TRBV18 to TRBJ2-1, with 11 nucleotides matching TRBD2. The CDR3 has 15 residues. V trimming: 2 bases; J trimming: 3 bases; junction bases outside the gene matches: 0. The germline gives CDR1 KGHSH, CDR2 LQKENI. CDR3 protein: CASSPTSGSYNEQFF. In DNA, the CDR3 is TGTGCCAGCTCACCAACTAGCGGGAGCTACAATGAGCAGTTCTTC.